This T cell receptor beta chain was observed in a study of T cells in Graves' hyperthyroidism and ophthalmopathy. Study findings and constraints: Ophthalmopathy, which appeared later, was predicted by the model a median about 5.9 months before onset.

TCR beta CDR3 regions were amplified from RNA. HTBI primers were employed in a first-round RT-PCR of the TCR CDR3. In TCRdb, the multiplex PCR reads were re-called with MiXCR into one record per CDR3 protein. The sample includes some 420,000 distinct CDR3 sequences, roughly an eighth of them seen just once. Graves' hyperthyroidism without ophthalmopathy progression within 18 months was termed stable. Participants, patients aged 18 to 65, had newly diagnosed hyperthyroidism with a duration under 2 months. This clonotype appeared many times. Its antigen is undetermined. Germline V gene sequence: CDR1 MDHEN, CDR2 SYDVKM. The CDR3 extends over 14 amino acids. The V segment lost 0 bases and the J segment 6 bases; nucleotides outside the gene matches: 2.

This chain links TRBV28 with TRBJ2-1; 7 nucleotides match TRBD1. The sequence was obtained from a woman aged 18-35 years with Graves' hyperthyroidism. Specimen: blood. CDR3 DNA: TGTGCCAGCAGTTTATGGCAGGGGGTCAATGAGCAGTTCTTC. It specifies CASSLWQGVNEQFF.